Sequencing of this T cell receptor (beta chain) was carried out in a study of blood T cells in healthy people across ages. The study, taken as a whole, reports: For the donors, CMV status was unknown and possibly confounded expanded clonotype changes.

V shed 1 base, J shed 1 base, and the junction held 5 bases outside the gene matches. CDR1 LGHDT and CDR2 YNNKEL come from the germline V gene (reference sequence). The CDR3 runs 16 residues. This clonotype has only a few counts. Its antigen is currently unknown. A sample-barcoded 5' primer and a J-beta primer mix were used in a second PCR of roughly 7 to 12 cycles. A tag from a template-switch adaptor with 12 random nucleotides marked each cDNA molecule. A single record per CDR3 protein comes from TCRdb applying MiXCR to the 5' RACE reads. Here the sample spans roughly 1.6 million distinct CDR3 sequences, around 36% being singletons. Those donating, healthy Caucasian individuals from Russia, were aged about 6 to 90. With each sample, at least 5 micrograms of total RNA were extracted.

This clonotype was obtained from a young woman in good health. The source material was blood. This rearrangement joins TRBV3-1 to TRBJ2-5; TRBD1 agrees at 8 bases. The CDR3 sequence is CASSQGQGNIQETQYF. The CDR3 DNA reads TGTGCCAGCAGCCAAGGACAGGGGAACATCCAAGAGACCCAGTACTTC.